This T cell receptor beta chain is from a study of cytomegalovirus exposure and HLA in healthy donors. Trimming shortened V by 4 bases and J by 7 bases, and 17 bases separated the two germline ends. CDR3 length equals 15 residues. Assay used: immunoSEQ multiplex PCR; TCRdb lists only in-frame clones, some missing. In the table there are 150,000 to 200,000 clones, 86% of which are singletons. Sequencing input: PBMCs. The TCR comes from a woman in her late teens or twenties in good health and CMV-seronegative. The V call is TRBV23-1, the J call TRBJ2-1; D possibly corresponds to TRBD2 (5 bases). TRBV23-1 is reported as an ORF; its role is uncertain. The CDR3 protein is CASSPSLELENEQFF. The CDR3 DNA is TGCGCCAGCAGTCCCTCTCTTGAACTAGAGAATGAGCAGTTCTTC.